This entry concerns a single T cell receptor beta chain. This entry is derived from a study of control samples from healthy donors and cancer patients. V lost 4 bases, J lost 1 base, and 12 bases lay in between. This CDR3 is built from 15 residues. In germline, CDR1 is SGHTA, CDR2 FQGNSA. The data were produced by immunoSEQ multiplex PCR, yet TCRdb's version contains in-frame clones alone and is incomplete. This table holds about 140,000 clones, about 90% found once. The receptor comes from a man younger than 35 in good health. Sequenced sample: blood. J is TRBJ2-3 and V is TRBV7-2; D ambiguous. In DNA, the CDR3 is TGTGCCAGCAGCTATCCGACGGAAGGCACAGATACGCAGTATTTT. It encodes CASSYPTEGTDTQYF.